The 9 T cell receptor beta chains below were found in one sample sequenced in a study of T cell changes during pregnancy in multiple sclerosis. Some clones are missing from TCRdb's copy, which holds only in-frame ones; the method was immunoSEQ multiplex PCR. The sample shows about 40,000 clones, 88% of them seen only once. The input for sequencing was CD4+ T cells from peripheral blood mononuclear cells, taken before pregnancy. These receptors were obtained from a female donor with multiple sclerosis, enrolled in a pregnancy study.

This rearrangement joins TRBV6-5 to TRBJ1-2, with D perhaps matching TRBD1 (6 bases). The CDR3 is 15 amino acids. Germline CDR1 reads MNHEY; CDR2 reads SVGAGI. Between the trimmed V and J ends, which lost 7 bases and 4 bases, there was a span of 19 bases. This CDR3 is CASKPGSGAGYGYTF. DNA of the CDR3: TGTGCCAGCAAACCTGGGTCAGGGGCGGGCTATGGCTACACCTTC.

This clone was seen just once. The V call is TRBV9, the J call TRBJ1-3; D perhaps matches TRBD1 (6 bases). V lost 0 bases and J 4 bases, leaving 14 bases between the germline ends. Germline loops: CDR1 SGDLS, CDR2 YYNGEE. CDR3 length: 16 residues. The CDR3 DNA is TGTGCCAGCAGCGTAGGGGTTTCAGGGACAGGAAACACCATATATTTT. This encodes CASSVGVSGTGNTIYF.

This chain uses TRBV6-6 with TRBJ2-1; D might be TRBD2 (6 bases). From germline, CDR1 is MNHNY and CDR2 SVGAGI (reference sequence). This CDR3 is built from 15 residues. The V and J ends lost 6 bases and 0 bases respectively, with 12 bases between them. CDR3 region: CASRPTRSSYNEQFF. CDR3 in DNA: TGTGCCAGCAGGCCGACTAGGTCCTCCTACAATGAGCAGTTCTTC.

The chain uses TRBV6-5 and TRBJ2-1; a weak D match, TRBD1 (5 bases). CDR3 length equals 15 residues. Trimming took 0 bases from V and 0 from J, leaving 6 bases between them. Per germline, CDR1 MNHEY and CDR2 SVGAGI. Here the CDR3 reads CASSYSGASYNEQFF. In nucleotides, the CDR3 is TGTGCCAGCAGTTACTCAGGGGCCTCCTACAATGAGCAGTTCTTC.

The chain combines TRBV18 with TRBJ2-7; TRBD2 is a possible D gene (6 bases). The V and J ends lost 3 bases and 7 bases respectively, with 16 bases between them. The germline CDR1 and CDR2 sequences are KGHSH and LQKENI. This CDR3 comprises 14 residues. CDR3 in amino acids: CASSPGGNGKEQYF. The CDR3 bases are TGTGCCAGCTCACCGGGCGGGAACGGAAAAGAGCAGTACTTC.

This chain links TRBV7-9 with TRBJ2-2, with D maybe TRBD2 (5 bases). CDR1 and CDR2 (germline): SEHNR, FQNEAQ (reference sequence). This CDR3 is 15 amino acids long. The ends were cut back, 5 bases at V and 2 bases at J, with 12 bases in the middle. This chain's CDR3 is CASSPGETNTGELFF. CDR3 nucleotides: TGTGCCAGCAGCCCCGGGGAGACAAACACCGGGGAGCTGTTTTTT.

This clone has only a few counts. This chain connects TRBV18 to TRBJ2-1; TRBD2 aligns across 9 bases. The germline CDR1 and CDR2 sequences are KGHSH and LQKENI. The CDR3 is 15 amino acids. V dropped 3 bases and J dropped 7; count of bases not matched to a gene: 7. The CDR3 sequence: CASSPGLARRNEQFF. CDR3 nucleotides: TGTGCCAGCTCACCCGGACTAGCGAGGCGTAATGAGCAGTTCTTC.

The chain links TRBV5-1 to TRBJ2-2, with a tentative D call TRBD1 (6 bases). The ends were cut back, 3 bases at V and 7 bases at J, with 13 bases in the middle. Per germline, CDR1 SGHRS and CDR2 YFSETQ. The CDR3 loop spans 14 amino acids. The DNA for the CDR3 is TGCGCCAGCAGCTCCCAAACAGGGATCGGGGAGCTGTTTTTT. Encoded protein: CASSSQTGIGELFF.

The chain is built from TRBV11-2 and TRBJ2-7; D might be TRBD1 (6 bases). The germline V and J ends were trimmed by 4 bases and 2 bases, with 15 bases remaining between them. CDR1 and CDR2 (germline): SGHAT, FQNNGV. The CDR3 is made up of 15 amino acids. The chain's CDR3 is CASSSVRDTTYEQYF. In DNA, the CDR3 is TGTGCCAGCAGCTCTGTCCGGGACACTACCTACGAGCAGTACTTC.